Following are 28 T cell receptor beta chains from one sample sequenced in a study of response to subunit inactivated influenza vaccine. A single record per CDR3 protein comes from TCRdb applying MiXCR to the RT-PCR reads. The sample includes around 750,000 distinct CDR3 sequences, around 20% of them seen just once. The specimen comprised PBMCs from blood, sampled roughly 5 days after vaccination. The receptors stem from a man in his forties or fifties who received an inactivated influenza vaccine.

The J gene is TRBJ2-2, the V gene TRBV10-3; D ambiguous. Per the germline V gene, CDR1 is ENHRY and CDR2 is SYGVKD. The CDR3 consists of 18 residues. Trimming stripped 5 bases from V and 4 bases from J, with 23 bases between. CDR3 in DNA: TGTGCCATCAGTTTTAAAGGGCCGGGCCCACGACTCACCGGGGAGCTGTTTTTT. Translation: CAISFKGPGPRLTGELFF.

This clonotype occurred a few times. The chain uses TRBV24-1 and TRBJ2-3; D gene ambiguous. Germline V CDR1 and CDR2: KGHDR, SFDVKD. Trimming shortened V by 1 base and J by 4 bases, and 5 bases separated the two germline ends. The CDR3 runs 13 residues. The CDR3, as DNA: TGTGCCACCAGTGATTTCTGGGCAGATACGCAGTATTTT. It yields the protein CATSDFWADTQYF.

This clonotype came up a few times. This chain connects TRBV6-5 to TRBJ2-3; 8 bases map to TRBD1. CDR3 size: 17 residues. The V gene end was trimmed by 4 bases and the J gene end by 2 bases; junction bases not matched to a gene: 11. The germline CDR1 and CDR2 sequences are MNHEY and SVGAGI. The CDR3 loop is CASSSTRTGRPTDTQYF. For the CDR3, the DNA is TGTGCCAGCAGTTCCACACGGACAGGGCGCCCCACAGATACGCAGTATTTT.

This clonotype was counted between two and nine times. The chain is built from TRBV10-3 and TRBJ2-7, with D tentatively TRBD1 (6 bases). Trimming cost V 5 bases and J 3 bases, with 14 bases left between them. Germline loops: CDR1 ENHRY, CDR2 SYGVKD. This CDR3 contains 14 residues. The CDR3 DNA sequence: TGTGCCATCAGTTCCGGGCGGACAGACTACGAGCAGTACTTC. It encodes CAISSGRTDYEQYF.

Here the CDR3 reads CASSPPGNTRGETQYF. DNA for the CDR3: TGCGCCAGCAGCCCCCCCGGGAACACAAGGGGAGAGACCCAGTACTTC. This chain joins TRBV5-1 and TRBJ2-5; D might be TRBD1 or TRBD2, each matching 5 bases. The V end was cut by 4 bases, the J end by 4 bases, with 20 bases between. The CDR3 sequence is 16 residues long. Germline lookup yields CDR1 SGHRS and CDR2 YFSETQ.

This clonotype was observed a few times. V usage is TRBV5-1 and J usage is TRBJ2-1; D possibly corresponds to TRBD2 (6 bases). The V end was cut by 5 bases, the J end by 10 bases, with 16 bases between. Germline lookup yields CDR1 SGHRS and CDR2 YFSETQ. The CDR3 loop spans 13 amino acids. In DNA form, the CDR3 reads TGCGCCAGCAGACGGGGGACGGAGGGAGAGCAGTTCTTC. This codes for CASRRGTEGEQFF.

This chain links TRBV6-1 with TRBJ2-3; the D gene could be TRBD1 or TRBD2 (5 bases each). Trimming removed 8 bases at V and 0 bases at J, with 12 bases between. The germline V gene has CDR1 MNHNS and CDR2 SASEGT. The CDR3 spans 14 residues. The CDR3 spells CASGGTTSTDTQYF. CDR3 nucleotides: TGTGCCAGCGGGGGAACAACCAGCACAGATACGCAGTATTTT.

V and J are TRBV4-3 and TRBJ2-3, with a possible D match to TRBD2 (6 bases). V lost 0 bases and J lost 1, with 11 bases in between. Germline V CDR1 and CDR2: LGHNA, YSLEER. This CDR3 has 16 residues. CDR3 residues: CASSQEPGSGTDTQYF. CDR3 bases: TGCGCCAGCAGCCAAGAACCCGGGAGTGGCACAGATACGCAGTATTTT.

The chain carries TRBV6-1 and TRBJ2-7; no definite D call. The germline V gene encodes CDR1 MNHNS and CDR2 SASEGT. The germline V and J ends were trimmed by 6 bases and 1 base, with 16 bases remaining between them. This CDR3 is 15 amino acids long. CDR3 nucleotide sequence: TGTGCCAGCAGCTTTAGCCTCGACGGTTCCTACGAGCAGTACTTC. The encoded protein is CASSFSLDGSYEQYF.

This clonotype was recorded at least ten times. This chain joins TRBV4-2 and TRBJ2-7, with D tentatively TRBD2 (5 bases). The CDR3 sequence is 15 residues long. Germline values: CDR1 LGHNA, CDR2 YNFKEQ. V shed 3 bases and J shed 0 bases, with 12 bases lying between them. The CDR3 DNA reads TGTGCCAGCAGCCAGAGGGTAACGAACTCCTACGAGCAGTACTTC. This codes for CASSQRVTNSYEQYF.

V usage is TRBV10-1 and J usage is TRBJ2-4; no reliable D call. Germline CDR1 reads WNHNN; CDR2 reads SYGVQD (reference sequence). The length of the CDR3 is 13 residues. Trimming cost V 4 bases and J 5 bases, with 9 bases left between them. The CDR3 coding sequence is TGCGCCAGCAGTGTTGGCGTCCAAAACATTCAGTACTTC. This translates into CASSVGVQNIQYF.

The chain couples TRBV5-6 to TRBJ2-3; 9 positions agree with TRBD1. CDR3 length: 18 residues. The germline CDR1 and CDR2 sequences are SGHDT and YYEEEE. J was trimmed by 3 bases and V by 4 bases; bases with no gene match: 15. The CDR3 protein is CASSQNRDRVKRTDTQYF. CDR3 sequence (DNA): TGTGCCAGCAGCCAAAACCGGGACAGGGTAAAGAGGACAGATACGCAGTATTTT.

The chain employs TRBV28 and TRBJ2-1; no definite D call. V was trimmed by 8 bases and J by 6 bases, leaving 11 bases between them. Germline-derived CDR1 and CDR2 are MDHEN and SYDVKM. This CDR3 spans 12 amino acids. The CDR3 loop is CASADSFNEQFF. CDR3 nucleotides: TGTGCCAGCGCCGACTCTTTCAATGAGCAGTTCTTC.

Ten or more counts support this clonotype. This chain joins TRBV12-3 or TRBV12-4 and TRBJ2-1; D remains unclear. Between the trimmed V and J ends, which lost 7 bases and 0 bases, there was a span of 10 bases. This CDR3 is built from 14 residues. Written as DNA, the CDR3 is TGTGCCAGCACGGCGTCGGGCTCCTACAATGAGCAGTTCTTC. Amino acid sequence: CASTASGSYNEQFF.

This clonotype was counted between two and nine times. The chain's CDR3 is CATSGTGLAGTDTQYF. CDR3 coding DNA: TGTGCCACCAGTGGGACTGGACTAGCGGGTACAGATACGCAGTATTTT. The gene calls are TRBV24-1 and TRBJ2-3; 11 bases match TRBD2. The CDR3 covers 16 residues. The J segment lost 3 bases and the V segment lost 5 bases, leaving 6 bases of the junction unmatched. From germline, CDR1 is KGHDR and CDR2 SFDVKD.

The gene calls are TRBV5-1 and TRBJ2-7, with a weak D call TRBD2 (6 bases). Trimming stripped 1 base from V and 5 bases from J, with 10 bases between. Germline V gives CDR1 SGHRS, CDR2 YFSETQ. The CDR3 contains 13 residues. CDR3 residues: CASSLSGVDEQYF. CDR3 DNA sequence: TGCGCCAGCAGCTTGTCGGGAGTGGACGAGCAGTACTTC. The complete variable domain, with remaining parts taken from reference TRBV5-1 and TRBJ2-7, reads KAGVTQTPRYLIKTRGQQVTLSCSPISGHRSVSWYQQTPGQGLQFLFEYFSETQRNKGNFPGRFSGRQFSNSRSEMNVSTLELGDSALYLCASSLSGVDEQYFGPGTRLTVT.

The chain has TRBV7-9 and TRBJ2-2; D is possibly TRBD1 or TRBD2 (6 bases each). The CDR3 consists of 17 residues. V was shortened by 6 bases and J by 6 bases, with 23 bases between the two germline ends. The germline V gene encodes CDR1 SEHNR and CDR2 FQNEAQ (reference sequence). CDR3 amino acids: CASSPRGVARIAGELFF. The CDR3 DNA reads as TGTGCCAGCAGTCCGAGGGGGGTCGCCCGTATCGCCGGGGAGCTGTTTTTT.

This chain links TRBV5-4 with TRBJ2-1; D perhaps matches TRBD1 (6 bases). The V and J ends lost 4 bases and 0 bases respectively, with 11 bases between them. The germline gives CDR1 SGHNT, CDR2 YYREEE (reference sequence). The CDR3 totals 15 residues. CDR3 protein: CASSVDSSSYNEQFF. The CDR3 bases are TGTGCCAGCAGCGTGGACAGCAGCTCCTACAATGAGCAGTTCTTC.

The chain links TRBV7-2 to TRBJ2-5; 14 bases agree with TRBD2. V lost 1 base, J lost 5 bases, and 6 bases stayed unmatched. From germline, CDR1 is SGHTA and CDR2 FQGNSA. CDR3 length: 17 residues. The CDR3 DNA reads TGTGCCAGCAGCTTAGGACTAGCGGGAGGGCCCTCGGAGACCCAGTACTTC. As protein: CASSLGLAGGPSETQYF.

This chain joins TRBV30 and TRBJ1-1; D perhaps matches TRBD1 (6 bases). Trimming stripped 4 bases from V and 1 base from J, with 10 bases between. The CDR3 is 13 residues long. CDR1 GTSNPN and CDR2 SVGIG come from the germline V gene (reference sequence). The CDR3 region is CAWNGQTNTEAFF. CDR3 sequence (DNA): TGTGCCTGGAATGGACAGACGAACACTGAAGCTTTCTTT.

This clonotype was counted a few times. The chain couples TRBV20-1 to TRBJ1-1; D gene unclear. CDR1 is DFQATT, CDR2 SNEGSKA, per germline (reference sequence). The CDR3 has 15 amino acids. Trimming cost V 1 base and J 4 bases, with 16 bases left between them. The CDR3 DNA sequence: TGCAGTGCTAGAGGGGCAGGCGCCGGTGGCACTGAAGCTTTCTTT. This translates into CSARGAGAGGTEAFF.

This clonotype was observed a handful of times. CDR3: CASSVDTGARYEQYF. The DNA of the CDR3 is TGTGCCAGCAGCGTAGACACGGGGGCGCGGTACGAGCAGTACTTC. The chain links TRBV9 to TRBJ2-7, with D tentatively TRBD1 or TRBD2 (6 bases each). Germline V gene sequence: CDR1 SGDLS, CDR2 YYNGEE. This CDR3 is 15 amino acids long. V was shortened by 0 bases and J by 4 bases, with 14 bases between the two germline ends. Full variable domain (outside the CDR3, taken from reference TRBV9 and TRBJ2-7): DSGVTQTPKHLITATGQRVTLRCSPRSGDLSVYWYQQSLDQGLQFLIQYYNGEERAKGNILERFSAQQFPDLHSELNLSSLELGDSALYFCASSVDTGARYEQYFGPGTRLTVT.

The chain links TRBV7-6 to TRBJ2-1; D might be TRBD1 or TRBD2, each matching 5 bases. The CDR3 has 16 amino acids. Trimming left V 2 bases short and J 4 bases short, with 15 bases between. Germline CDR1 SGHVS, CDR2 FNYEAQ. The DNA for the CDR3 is TGTGCCAGCAGCTTACTCGTAGGGGAGAGGTACAATGAGCAGTTCTTC. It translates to CASSLLVGERYNEQFF.

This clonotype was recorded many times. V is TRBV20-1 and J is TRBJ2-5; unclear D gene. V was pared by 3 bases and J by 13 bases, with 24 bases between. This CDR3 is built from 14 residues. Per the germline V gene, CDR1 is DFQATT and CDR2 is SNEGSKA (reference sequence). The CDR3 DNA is TGCAGTGCTAGGTTGCCCGGACCCCTCCCGAGAGGGTACTTC. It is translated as CSARLPGPLPRGYF.

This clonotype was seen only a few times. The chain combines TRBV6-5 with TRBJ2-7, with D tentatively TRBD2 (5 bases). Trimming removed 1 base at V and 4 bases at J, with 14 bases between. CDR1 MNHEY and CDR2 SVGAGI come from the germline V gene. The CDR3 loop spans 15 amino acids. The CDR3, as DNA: TGTGCCAGCAGTTACTGGCTAGCCAAAGAATACGAGCAGTACTTC. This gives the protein CASSYWLAKEYEQYF.

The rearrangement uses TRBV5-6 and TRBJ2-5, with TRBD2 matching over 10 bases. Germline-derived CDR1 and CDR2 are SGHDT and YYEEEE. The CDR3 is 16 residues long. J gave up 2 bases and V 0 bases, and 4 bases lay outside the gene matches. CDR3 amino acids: CASSLGSGGKQETQYF. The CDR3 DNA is TGTGCCAGCAGCTTGGGTAGCGGGGGGAAACAAGAGACCCAGTACTTC.

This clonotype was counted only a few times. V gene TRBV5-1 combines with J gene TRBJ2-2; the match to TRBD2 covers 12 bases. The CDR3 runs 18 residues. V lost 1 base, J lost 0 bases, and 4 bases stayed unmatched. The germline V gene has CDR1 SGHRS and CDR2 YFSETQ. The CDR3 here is CASSLSLAGGPNTGELFF. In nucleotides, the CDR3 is TGCGCCAGCAGCTTGTCCCTAGCGGGAGGGCCGAACACCGGGGAGCTGTTTTTT.

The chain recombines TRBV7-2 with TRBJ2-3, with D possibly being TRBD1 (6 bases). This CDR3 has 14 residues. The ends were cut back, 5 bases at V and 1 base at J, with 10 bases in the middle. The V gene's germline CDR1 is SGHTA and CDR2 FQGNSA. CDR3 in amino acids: CASSPWTGTDTQYF. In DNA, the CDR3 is TGTGCCAGCAGCCCGTGGACAGGCACAGATACGCAGTATTTT.